The clone carrying this T cell receptor (beta chain) has a count of ten or more. CDR1 is SGHTA and CDR2 is FQGNSA in the germline V gene. Trimming shortened V by 3 bases and J by 0 bases, and 5 bases separated the two germline ends. The CDR3 totals 14 residues. Researchers took RNA transcripts and amplified the TCR beta CDR3 regions from them. HTBI primers were the set used in a first-round RT-PCR of the TCR CDR3. TCRdb passed the multiplex PCR reads through MiXCR, listing each CDR3 protein once. The repertoire holds nearly 750,000 distinct CDR3 sequences, with approximately 40% as singletons. The source of the sample is a study of T cells in Graves' hyperthyroidism and ophthalmopathy.

This clonotype was obtained from a woman between 35 and 50 years old with Graves' hyperthyroidism. Material: blood. This chain connects TRBV7-2 to TRBJ1-4; D is unresolved. The CDR3 bases are TGTGCCAGCAGCTTGGCGTCAACTAATGAAAAACTGTTTTTT. Protein product: CASSLASTNEKLFF.